This TCR beta chain stems from a study of blood T cell repertoires in COVID-19. In the original processing: Using reference gene primer amplification, nucleated cell counts were estimated. Data came from immunoSEQ multiplex PCR; TCRdb stores just in-frame clones and leaves some out. Clone size and the V and J calls come from that table; the DNA yielded D and trimming. The sample includes hundreds of thousands of clones, around 88% seen only once; the top ten take about 4.7%. Across 20 to 25 US areas, participants ranged in age from about 18 to 100 years. Cohort placement rested on clinical history that participants reported themselves. In the 2 weeks before study entry, exposed participants met a COVID-19 case, which was PCR-confirmed or clinician-diagnosed. V lost 3 bases and J lost 3; bases outside the gene matches: 8. The CDR3 is 15 residues long. Germline V lookup: CDR1 SEHNR, CDR2 FQNEAQ (reference sequence).

Input material: PBMCs or T cells enriched from blood (not recorded which). This receptor was identified in a woman in her thirties who had been exposed to COVID-19. This chain connects TRBV7-9 to TRBJ2-7; 7 bases fit TRBD1. The CDR3 nucleotides are TGTGCCAGCAGCTTCCGACAGGGTGCTTACTACGAGCAGTACTTC. Its protein product is CASSFRQGAYYEQYF.